Here is one TCR beta chain with its context. Its antigen is undetermined. Graves' hyperthyroidism was deemed stable absent ophthalmopathy progression within 18 months. A 10 ml volume of fresh peripheral blood provided the PBMCs. This CDR3 is 15 amino acids long. The V gene's germline CDR1 is SQVTM and CDR2 ANQGSEA. The investigators amplified TCR beta CDR3 regions from RNA transcripts. The HTBI primer set served for first-round RT-PCR of the TCR CDR3. TCRdb passed the multiplex PCR reads through MiXCR, listing each CDR3 protein once. The repertoire consists of around 97,000 distinct CDR3 sequences, with approximately 50% occurring once and the leading ten covering about 28%. This sample was taken from a study of T cells in Graves' hyperthyroidism and ophthalmopathy. Study results and limitations: Most expanded thyroid clonotypes above 0.001 recurred in blood.

The source of this sequence is a middle-aged man with Graves' hyperthyroidism. The sequenced material came from blood. The rearrangement joins TRBV29-1 to TRBJ2-2, with TRBD1 matching over 9 bases. CDR3 DNA: TGCGCCAGCGGCCCCCGGGACAGGGAGACCGGGGAGCTGTTTTTT. It specifies CASGPRDRETGELFF.